This T cell receptor (beta chain) was recorded in a study of cytomegalovirus exposure and HLA in healthy donors. Findings and limits, study-wide: By a later analysis, the bulk of CMV-associated TCR beta chains appeared HLA-restricted. There were some public TCRs occurring in many donors, but most TCR sequences were rare. Several V segments, TRBV6-2 and TRBV6-3 among them, could not be told apart and were dropped. A later analysis reported that several of the most significant clusters appeared to be linked to common viral pathogens, among them Epstein-Barr virus.

PCR involved 60 Vbeta and 13 Jbeta primers. Repertoires were generated with immunoSEQ multiplex PCR, while TCRdb's copy carries only in-frame clones and drops some. The sample has under 250,000 clones; about 82% are singletons. With respect to this clone: Its antigen is not known.

The germline V gene encodes CDR1 SNHLY and CDR2 FYNNEI. V lost 6 bases and J lost 6; bases outside the gene matches: 7. The CDR3 has 15 amino acids. The sequencing sample was made of PBMCs. The receptor's source is a woman in her fifties or sixties in good health and CMV-seronegative. The chain uses TRBV2 and TRBJ2-1; 11 nucleotides align to TRBD2. The CDR3 DNA reads TGTGCCAGCAGGGTACTAGCGGGAGTTAGCAATGAGCAGTTCTTC. Its protein is CASRVLAGVSNEQFF. The full variable domain, in which reference TRBV2 and TRBJ2-1 provide the parts outside the CDR3, is EPEVTQTPSHQVTQMGQEVILRCVPISNHLYFYWYRQILGQKVEFLVSFYNNEISEKSEIFDDQFSVERPDGSNFTLKIRSTKLEDSAMYFCASRVLAGVSNEQFFGPGTRLTVL.